The 9 T cell receptor beta chains listed next were all sequenced from one sample in a study of brain T cells in children with intractable seizures. TCRdb's copy holds only in-frame clones and misses some; the assay was immunoSEQ multiplex PCR. The table lists approximately 330,000 clones, over 90% of them singletons. The sample's time point: blood from clinic visit 5 months post-surgery; TSC patient then seizure free. The specimen comprised peripheral blood, sampled about 5 months after surgery. The origin of the receptors is a boy under two years old with tuberous sclerosis and intractable seizures.

This chain links TRBV24-1 with TRBJ2-3, with 9 bases fitting TRBD1. Trimming cost V 4 bases and J 7 bases; bases outside gene matches: 11. The CDR3 has 16 amino acids. Germline assignment: CDR1 KGHDR and CDR2 SFDVKD. As DNA, the CDR3 is TGTGCCACCAGTGAGTTACGGGACAGGGTTGTGTATACGCAGTATTTT. Translating it yields CATSELRDRVVYTQYF.

The chain carries TRBV30 and TRBJ2-1; tentatively, D is TRBD1 (6 bases). Trimming removed 4 bases from V and 6 bases from J, with 19 bases in between. Germline-derived CDR1 and CDR2 are GTSNPN and SVGIG (reference sequence). This CDR3 region has 15 residues. CDR3 region: CAWTPQGTAGNEQFF. CDR3 DNA: TGTGCCTGGACGCCCCAGGGGACGGCGGGCAATGAGCAGTTCTTC.

The chain is built from TRBV19 and TRBJ2-1, with D perhaps assigned TRBD1 or TRBD2 (6 bases each). This CDR3 comprises 15 residues. The germline V gene encodes CDR1 LNHDA and CDR2 SQIVND (reference sequence). V was clipped by 1 base and J by 3 bases, with 10 bases between them. This chain's CDR3 is CASSIGGTIYNEQFF. CDR3 nucleotide sequence: TGTGCCAGTAGTATAGGCGGGACAATCTACAATGAGCAGTTCTTC.

The CDR3 nucleotides read TGTGCCAGCAGTCCTAACCTCTATGATCTGGGCACTGAAGCTTTCTTT. It codes for CASSPNLYDLGTEAFF. The chain carries TRBV2 and TRBJ1-1; no firm D call. Germline assignment: CDR1 SNHLY and CDR2 FYNNEI. Between the trimmed V and J ends, which lost 5 bases and 4 bases, there was a span of 20 bases. This CDR3 has 16 amino acids.

Here the CDR3 DNA reads TGTGCCAGCAGCCAGGAGAGTGGCTACACCTTC. Amino acids: CASSQESGYTF. This chain connects TRBV3-1 (or the pseudogene TRBV3-2) to TRBJ1-2; D not resolved. In germline, CDR1 is LGHDT, CDR2 YNNKEL (reference sequence). V lost 3 bases and J lost 7, with 6 bases in between. The CDR3 consists of 11 residues.

This chain connects TRBV18 to TRBJ2-6; D is unresolved. The CDR3 extends over 16 amino acids. Trimming removed 3 bases at V and 0 bases at J, with 9 bases between. CDR1 KGHSH and CDR2 LQKENI come from the germline V gene. In DNA form, the CDR3 reads TGTGCCAGCTCACCCCTGGGCCGCTCTGGGGCCAACGTCCTGACTTTC. This codes for CASSPLGRSGANVLTF.

This sequence joins TRBV19 and TRBJ2-7, with 8 positions matching TRBD2. Trimming cost V 5 bases and J 1 base; bases outside gene matches: 7. Germline CDR1 LNHDA, CDR2 SQIVND (reference sequence). The CDR3 is 15 amino acids. This CDR3 is CASSLTLAGSYEQYF. The CDR3 bases are TGTGCCAGTAGTCTGACCCTAGCGGGTTCCTACGAGCAGTACTTC.

The rearrangement joins TRBV29-1 to TRBJ2-1; D possibly corresponds to TRBD2 (6 bases). The CDR3 is 14 amino acids. V was cut by 4 bases and J by 2 bases, with 12 bases left in between. The germline V gene encodes CDR1 SQVTM and CDR2 ANQGSEA. The CDR3 coding sequence is TGCAGCGTTGTGGCGGGACCTACCTACAATGAGCAGTTCTTC. Translated: CSVVAGPTYNEQFF.

This chain links TRBV28 with TRBJ2-1; 8 bases fit TRBD1. In germline, CDR1 is MDHEN, CDR2 SYDVKM. Losses at the gene ends were 5 bases for V and 8 bases for J; bases not matched to a gene: 8. The CDR3 has 14 residues. The CDR3 is CASSGTPGGYEQFF. In DNA form, the CDR3 reads TGTGCCAGCAGTGGGACGCCAGGGGGCTATGAGCAGTTCTTC.